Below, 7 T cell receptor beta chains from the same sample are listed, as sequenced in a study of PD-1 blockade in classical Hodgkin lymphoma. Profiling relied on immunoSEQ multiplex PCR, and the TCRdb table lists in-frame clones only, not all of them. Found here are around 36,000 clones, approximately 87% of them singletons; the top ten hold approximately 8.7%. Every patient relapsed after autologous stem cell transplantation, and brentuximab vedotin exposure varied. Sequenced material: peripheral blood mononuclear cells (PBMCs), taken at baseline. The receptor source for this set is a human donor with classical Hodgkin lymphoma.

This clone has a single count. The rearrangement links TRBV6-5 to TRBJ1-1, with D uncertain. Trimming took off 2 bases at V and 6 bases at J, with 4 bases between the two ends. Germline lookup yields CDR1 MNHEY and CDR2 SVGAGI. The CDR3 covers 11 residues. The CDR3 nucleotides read TGTGCCAGCAGTTACGGGGCTGAAGCTTTCTTT. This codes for CASSYGAEAFF.

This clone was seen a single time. CDR3: CASSHPTRGAPYEQYF. The CDR3 nucleotides are TGTGCCAGCAGCCATCCCACGCGGGGGGCCCCCTACGAGCAGTACTTC. V is TRBV4-2 and J is TRBJ2-7; 8 nucleotides line up with TRBD2. This CDR3 is 16 amino acids long. V lost 3 bases, J lost 2 bases, and 9 bases stayed unmatched. The germline gives CDR1 LGHNA, CDR2 YNFKEQ.

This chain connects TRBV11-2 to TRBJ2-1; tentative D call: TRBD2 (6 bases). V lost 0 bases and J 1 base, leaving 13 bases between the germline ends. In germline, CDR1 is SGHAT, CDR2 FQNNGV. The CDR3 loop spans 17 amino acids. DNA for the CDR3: TGTGCCAGCAGCTTAGATCAGAGGGCGGGATCCTACAATGAGCAGTTCTTC. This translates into CASSLDQRAGSYNEQFF.

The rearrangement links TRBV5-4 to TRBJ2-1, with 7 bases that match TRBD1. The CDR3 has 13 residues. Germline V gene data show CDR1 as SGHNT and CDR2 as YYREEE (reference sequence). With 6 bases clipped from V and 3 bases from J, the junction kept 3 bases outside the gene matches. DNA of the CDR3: TGTGCCAGCAACCGACAGGGCTACAATGAGCAGTTCTTC. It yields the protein CASNRQGYNEQFF.

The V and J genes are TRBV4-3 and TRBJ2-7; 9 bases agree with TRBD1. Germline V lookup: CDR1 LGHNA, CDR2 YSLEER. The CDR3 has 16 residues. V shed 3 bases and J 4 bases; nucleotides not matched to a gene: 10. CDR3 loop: CASSQSDRGAAYEQYF. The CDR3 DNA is TGCGCCAGCAGCCAGTCGGACAGGGGAGCTGCGTACGAGCAGTACTTC.

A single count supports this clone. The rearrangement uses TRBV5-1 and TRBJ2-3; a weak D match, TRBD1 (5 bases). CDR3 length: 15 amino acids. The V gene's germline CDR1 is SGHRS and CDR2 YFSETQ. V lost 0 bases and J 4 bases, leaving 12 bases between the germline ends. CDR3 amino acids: CASSLAGRVPDTQYF. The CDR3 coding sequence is TGCGCCAGCAGCTTGGCGGGCAGGGTTCCAGATACGCAGTATTTT.

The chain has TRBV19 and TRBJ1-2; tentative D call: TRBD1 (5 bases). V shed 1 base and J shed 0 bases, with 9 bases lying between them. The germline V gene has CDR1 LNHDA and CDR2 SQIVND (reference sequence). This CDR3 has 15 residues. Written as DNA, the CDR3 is TGTGCCAGTAGTATAGGCAGGGCAGCTAACTATGGCTACACCTTC. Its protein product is CASSIGRAANYGYTF.